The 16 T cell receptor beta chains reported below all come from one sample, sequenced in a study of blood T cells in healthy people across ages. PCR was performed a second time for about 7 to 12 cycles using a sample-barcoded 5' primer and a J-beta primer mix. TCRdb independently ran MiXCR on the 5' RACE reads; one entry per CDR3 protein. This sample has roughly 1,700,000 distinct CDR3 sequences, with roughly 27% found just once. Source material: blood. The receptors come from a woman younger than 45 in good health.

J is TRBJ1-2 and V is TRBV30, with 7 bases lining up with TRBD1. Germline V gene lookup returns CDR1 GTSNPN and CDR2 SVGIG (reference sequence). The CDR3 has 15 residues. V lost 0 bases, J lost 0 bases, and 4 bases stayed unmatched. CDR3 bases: TGTGCCTGGAGTGTACGGACAGGACCTAACTATGGCTACACCTTC. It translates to CAWSVRTGPNYGYTF.

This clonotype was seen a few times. CDR3 protein: CSARDAGDWRQGRGHTF. The CDR3 coding sequence is TGCAGTGCTAGGGATGCTGGGGACTGGCGACAGGGGAGAGGCCACACCTTC. V is TRBV20-1 and J is TRBJ1-2; 8 positions agree with TRBD1. Germline V lookup: CDR1 DFQATT, CDR2 SNEGSKA (reference sequence). The CDR3 consists of 17 residues. After removal of 3 bases from V and 12 bases from J, the junction contained 24 bases not matched to a gene.

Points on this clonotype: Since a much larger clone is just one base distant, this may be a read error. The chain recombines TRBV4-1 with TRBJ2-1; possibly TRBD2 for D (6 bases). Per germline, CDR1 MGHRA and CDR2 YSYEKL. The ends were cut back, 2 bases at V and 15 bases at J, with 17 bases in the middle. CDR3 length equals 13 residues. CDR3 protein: CASSQLPAGIRFF. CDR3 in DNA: TGCGCCAGCAGCCAACTTCCGGCGGGAATACGGTTCTTC.

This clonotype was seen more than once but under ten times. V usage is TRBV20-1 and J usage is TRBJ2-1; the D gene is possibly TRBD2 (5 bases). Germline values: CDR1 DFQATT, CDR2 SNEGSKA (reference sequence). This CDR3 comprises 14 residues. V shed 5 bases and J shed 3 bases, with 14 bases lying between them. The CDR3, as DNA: TGCAGTGCTGAGGGCCCTCTAATCTACAATGAGCAGTTCTTC. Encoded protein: CSAEGPLIYNEQFF.

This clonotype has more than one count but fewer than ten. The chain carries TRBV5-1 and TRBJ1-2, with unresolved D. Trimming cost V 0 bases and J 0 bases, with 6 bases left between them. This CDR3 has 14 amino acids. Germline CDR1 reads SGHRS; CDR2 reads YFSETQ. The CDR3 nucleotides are TGCGCCAGCAGCTTGGATTTCTCTAACTATGGCTACACCTTC. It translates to CASSLDFSNYGYTF. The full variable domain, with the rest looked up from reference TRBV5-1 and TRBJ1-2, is KAGVTQTPRYLIKTRGQQVTLSCSPISGHRSVSWYQQTPGQGLQFLFEYFSETQRNKGNFPGRFSGRQFSNSRSEMNVSTLELGDSALYLCASSLDFSNYGYTFGSGTRLTVV.

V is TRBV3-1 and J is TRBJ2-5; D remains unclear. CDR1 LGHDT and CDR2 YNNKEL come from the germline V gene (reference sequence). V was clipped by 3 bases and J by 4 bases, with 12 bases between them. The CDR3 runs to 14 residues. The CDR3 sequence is CASSHHNLGETQYF. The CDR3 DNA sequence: TGTGCCAGCAGCCACCATAACCTTGGAGAGACCCAGTACTTC.

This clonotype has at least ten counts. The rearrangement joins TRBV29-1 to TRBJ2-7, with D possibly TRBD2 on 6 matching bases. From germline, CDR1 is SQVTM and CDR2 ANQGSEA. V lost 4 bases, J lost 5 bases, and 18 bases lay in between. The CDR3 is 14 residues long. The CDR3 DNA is TGCAGCGTTGTATTCGGGGGTGGCTTGGACGAGCAGTACTTC. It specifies CSVVFGGGLDEQYF.

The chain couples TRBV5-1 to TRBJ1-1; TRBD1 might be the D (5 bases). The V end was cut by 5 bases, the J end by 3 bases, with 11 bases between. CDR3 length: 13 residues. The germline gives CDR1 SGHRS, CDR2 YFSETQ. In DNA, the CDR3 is TGCGCCAGCAGGGGAGGGGCGGACACTGAAGCTTTCTTT. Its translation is CASRGGADTEAFF.

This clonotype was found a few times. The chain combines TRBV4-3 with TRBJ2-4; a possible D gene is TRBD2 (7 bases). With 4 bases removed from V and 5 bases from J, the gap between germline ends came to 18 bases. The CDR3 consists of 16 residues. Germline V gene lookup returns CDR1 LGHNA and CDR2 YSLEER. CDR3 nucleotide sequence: TGCGCCAGCAGCCTTTTTAGTACAGGGAGGGAAAACATTCAGTACTTC. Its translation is CASSLFSTGRENIQYF.

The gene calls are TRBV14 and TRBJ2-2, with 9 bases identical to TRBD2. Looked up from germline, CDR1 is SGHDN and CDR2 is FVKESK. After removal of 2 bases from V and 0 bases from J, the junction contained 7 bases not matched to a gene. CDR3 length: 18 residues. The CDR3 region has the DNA TGTGCCAGCAGCCAATTGACTAGCGGCTTAGCGAACACCGGGGAGCTGTTTTTT. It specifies CASSQLTSGLANTGELFF.

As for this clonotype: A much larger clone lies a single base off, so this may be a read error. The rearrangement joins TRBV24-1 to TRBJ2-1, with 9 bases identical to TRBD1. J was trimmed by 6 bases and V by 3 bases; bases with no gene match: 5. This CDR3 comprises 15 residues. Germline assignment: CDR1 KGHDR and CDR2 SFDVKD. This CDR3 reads CATSDAGTGSNEQFF. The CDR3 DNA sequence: TGTGCCACCAGTGATGCCGGGACAGGGAGCAATGAGCAGTTCTTC.

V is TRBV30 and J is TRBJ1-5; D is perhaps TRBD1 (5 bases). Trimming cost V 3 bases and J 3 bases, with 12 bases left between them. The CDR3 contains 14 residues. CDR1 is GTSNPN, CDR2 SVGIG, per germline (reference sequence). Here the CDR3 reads CAWSDTGNNQPQHF. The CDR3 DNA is TGTGCCTGGAGCGACACAGGTAACAATCAGCCCCAGCATTTT.

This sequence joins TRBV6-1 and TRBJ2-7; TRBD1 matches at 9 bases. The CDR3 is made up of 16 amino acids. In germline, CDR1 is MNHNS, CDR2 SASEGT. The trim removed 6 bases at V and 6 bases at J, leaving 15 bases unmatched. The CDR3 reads CASRDNFAGTGSEQYF. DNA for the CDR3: TGTGCCAGCAGAGACAACTTTGCCGGGACAGGGTCCGAGCAGTACTTC.

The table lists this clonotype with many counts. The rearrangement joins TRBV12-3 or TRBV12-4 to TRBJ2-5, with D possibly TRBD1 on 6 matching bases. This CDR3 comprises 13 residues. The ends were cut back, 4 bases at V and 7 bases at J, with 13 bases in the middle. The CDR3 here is CASSSGAEATQYF. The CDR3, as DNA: TGTGCCAGCAGTTCAGGGGCAGAAGCGACCCAGTACTTC.

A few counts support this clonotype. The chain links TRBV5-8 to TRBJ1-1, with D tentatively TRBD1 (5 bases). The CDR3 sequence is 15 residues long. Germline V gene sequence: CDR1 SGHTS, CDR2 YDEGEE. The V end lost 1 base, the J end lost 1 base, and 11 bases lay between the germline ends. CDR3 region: CASSLWGTSNTEAFF. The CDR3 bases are TGTGCCAGCAGCTTGTGGGGGACCTCGAACACTGAAGCTTTCTTT.

The CDR3 sequence is CSARGQVGTEAFF. The CDR3 DNA follows: TGCAGTGCCCGTGGACAGGTCGGCACTGAAGCTTTCTTT. The gene calls are TRBV20-1 and TRBJ1-1, with 7 positions matching TRBD1. With 6 bases clipped from V and 4 bases from J, the junction kept 8 bases outside the gene matches. This CDR3 is 13 amino acids long. Germline-derived CDR1 and CDR2 are DFQATT and SNEGSKA (reference sequence).